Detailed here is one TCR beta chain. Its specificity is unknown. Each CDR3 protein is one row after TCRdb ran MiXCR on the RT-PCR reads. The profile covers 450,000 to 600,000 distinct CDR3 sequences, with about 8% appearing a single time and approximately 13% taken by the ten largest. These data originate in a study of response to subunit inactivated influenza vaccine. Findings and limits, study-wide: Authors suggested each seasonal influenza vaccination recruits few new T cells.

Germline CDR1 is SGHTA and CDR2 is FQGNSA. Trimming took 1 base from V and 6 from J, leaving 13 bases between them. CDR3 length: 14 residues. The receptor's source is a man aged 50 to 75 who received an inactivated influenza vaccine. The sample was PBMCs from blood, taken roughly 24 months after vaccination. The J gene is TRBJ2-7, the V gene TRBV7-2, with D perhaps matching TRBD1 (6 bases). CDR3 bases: TGTGCCAGCAGCTTAGTCCGGGACACGGGCGAGCAGTACTTC. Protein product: CASSLVRDTGEQYF.